These 9 T cell receptor beta chains came from one sample sequenced in a study of regulatory T cells in long-lasting Graves disease. Combining iRepertoire HTBI primers with Arm-PCR of CDR3 regions, the authors built TCR beta libraries. TCRdb ran MiXCR on the multiplex PCR reads and lists one entry per CDR3 protein. The sample has 400,000 to 550,000 distinct CDR3 sequences; under 15% are singletons. Time point of the sample: newly diagnosed GD, antithyroid drugs for less than 3 months. RNA from PBMCs was the source of the TCR library. Another study also made use of these data, one on T cells in Graves' hyperthyroidism and ophthalmopathy.

The sequencing used peripheral blood mononuclear cells (PBMCs), collected at new diagnosis, from a patient treated with antithyroid drugs. These receptors were taken from a woman under 40 with Graves disease.

The table lists this clonotype with many counts. This chain connects TRBV6-1 to TRBJ2-7; no reliable D call. Trimming shortened V by 1 base and J by 2 bases, and 9 bases separated the two germline ends. Germline V gene data show CDR1 as MNHNS and CDR2 as SASEGT. The CDR3 totals 14 residues. Here the CDR3 DNA reads TGTGCCAGCAGTGAAGGCGCAGGAGCCTACGAGCAGTACTTC. Translation: CASSEGAGAYEQYF.

The rearrangement joins TRBV6-1 to TRBJ2-3; D call uncertain. Trimming pared 0 bases from V and 4 bases from J, leaving 11 bases between. Germline V gene sequence: CDR1 MNHNS, CDR2 SASEGT. The CDR3 is 15 amino acids. This CDR3 is CASSEAQLVSDTQYF. CDR3 DNA sequence: TGTGCCAGCAGTGAAGCGCAATTGGTCTCAGATACGCAGTATTTT.

This clonotype came up many times. The chain is built from TRBV5-1 and TRBJ1-1; D ambiguous. The length of the CDR3 is 14 residues. The germline V gene encodes CDR1 SGHRS and CDR2 YFSETQ. Trimming shortened V by 4 bases and J by 0 bases, and 10 bases separated the two germline ends. In DNA, the CDR3 is TGCGCCAGCAGCCCCCGTACCATGAACACTGAAGCTTTCTTT. Protein sequence: CASSPRTMNTEAFF.

The CDR3 is CAISQGQYYGYTF. Here the CDR3 DNA reads TGTGCCATCAGCCAAGGACAGTACTATGGCTACACCTTC. The rearrangement uses TRBV10-3 and TRBJ1-2, with D possibly matching TRBD1 (6 bases). Germline V lookup: CDR1 ENHRY, CDR2 SYGVKD. Trimming shortened V by 6 bases and J by 3 bases, and 11 bases separated the two germline ends. This CDR3 is built from 13 residues.

Ten or more counts support this clonotype. The V and J genes are TRBV30 and TRBJ1-6; D is possibly TRBD1 (5 bases). Trimming left V 2 bases short and J 5 bases short, with 10 bases between. The CDR3 has 14 residues. Germline V gene lookup returns CDR1 GTSNPN and CDR2 SVGIG (reference sequence). The chain's CDR3 is CAWSRGPHNSPLHF. CDR3 nucleotide sequence: TGTGCCTGGAGTAGGGGACCTCATAATTCACCCCTCCACTTT.

At least ten counts were recorded for this clonotype. This sequence joins TRBV6-1 and TRBJ2-7; tentative D call: TRBD2 (6 bases). This CDR3 has 14 residues. Germline loops: CDR1 MNHNS, CDR2 SASEGT. Trimming stripped 1 base from V and 3 bases from J, with 10 bases between. In nucleotides, the CDR3 is TGTGCCAGCAGTGAAGGACTAGAAGTCTACGAGCAGTACTTC. This translates into CASSEGLEVYEQYF.

This clonotype was recorded a few times. The chain uses TRBV27 and TRBJ1-4; no definite D call. CDR3 size: 15 residues. Per germline, CDR1 MNHEY and CDR2 SMNVEV (reference sequence). V dropped 5 bases and J dropped 0 bases, with 10 bases sitting between them. Here the CDR3 DNA reads TGTGCCAGCAGTCGCGCAATTGCAACTAATGAAAAACTGTTTTTT. It codes for CASSRAIATNEKLFF.

This clonotype came up many times. In DNA, the CDR3 is TGTGCCAGCATGGGGCGGGGGACTAGCGGATACTACGAGCAGTACTTC. As protein: CASMGRGTSGYYEQYF. The J gene is TRBJ2-7, the V gene TRBV6-2 or TRBV6-3, with 11 bases aligning to TRBD2. This CDR3 is built from 16 residues. From germline, CDR1 is MNHEY and CDR2 SVGEGT. After removal of 7 bases from V and 3 bases from J, the junction contained 11 bases not matched to a gene.

This clonotype was observed many times. The CDR3 DNA is TGTGCCAGCAGCTTCTCCAGGGGTAGCTCCTACAATGAGCAGTTCTTC. Translated: CASSFSRGSSYNEQFF. The V and J genes are TRBV11-2 and TRBJ2-1, with D perhaps matching TRBD1 (6 bases). The length of the CDR3 is 16 residues. The germline V gene has CDR1 SGHAT and CDR2 FQNNGV. V lost 3 bases and J lost 0, with 12 bases in between. Full variable domain (remainder filled in from reference TRBV11-2 and TRBJ2-1): EAGVAQSPRYKIIEKRQSVAFWCNPISGHATLYWYQQILGQGPKLLIQFQNNGVVDDSQLPKDRFSAERLKGVDSTLKIQPAKLEDSAVYLCASSFSRGSSYNEQFFGPGTRLTVL.